This entry features one T cell receptor beta chain sequence. Profiled with immunoSEQ multiplex PCR; TCRdb holds only in-frame clones, not every one. In the table there are around 200,000 clones, roughly three quarters of which are singletons. The data derive from a study of cytotoxic CD8 clonotypes in ibrutinib-treated CLL. The V and J ends lost 2 bases and 0 bases respectively, with 5 bases between them. Germline-derived CDR1 and CDR2 are SNHLY and FYNNEI. The CDR3 loop spans 14 amino acids. The V gene is TRBV2, the J gene TRBJ1-5; D not certain. The sequencing here drew on PBMCs, taken after 12 months of ibrutinib treatment. This TCR came from a human donor with chronic lymphocytic leukemia. The CDR3 bases are TGTGCCAGCAGTGAACGCTCTAGCAATCAGCCCCAGCATTTT. Translation gives CASSERSSNQPQHF.